This T cell receptor beta chain comes out of a study of CD8 T cells in ankylosing spondylitis. Study results and caveats: For ankylosing spondylitis blood, a TCR beta motif of under ten highly homologous variants appeared characteristic. Enrichment of disease-linked clones was reportedly significant in matched ankylosing spondylitis synovial fluid.

Losses at the gene ends were 0 bases for V and 7 bases for J; bases not matched to a gene: 13. CDR3 length: 18 amino acids. Germline V gives CDR1 LGHNA, CDR2 YNFKEQ. For this clonotype: Its antigen is unknown.

Scientists made TCR beta libraries using quantitative 5'-RACE with molecular barcodes. TCRdb itself ran the 5' RACE reads through MiXCR, one entry per CDR3 protein. The sample includes approximately 500,000 distinct CDR3 sequences, about 13% of them seen just once. The sequenced sample consisted of blood, either unsorted or a sorted T cell fraction (not recorded which). V is TRBV4-2 and J is TRBJ2-2, with 8 bases that match TRBD2. This sequence was found in a male donor with ankylosing spondylitis. The CDR3 reads CASSQEPPSGYFGGELFF. CDR3 nucleotide sequence: TGTGCCAGCAGCCAAGAGCCTCCTAGCGGGTATTTTGGCGGGGAGCTGTTTTTT.